This TCR beta chain was captured in a study of shared clonotypes between healthy human individuals. General study findings and limits: Generally, estimated richness proved larger in naive subsets than it did in memory subsets.

Clones were sequenced by immunoSEQ multiplex PCR, and TCRdb holds only the in-frame ones, with some missing. The sample records some 2,000,000 clones, over 85% being singletons. There are 13 residues in the CDR3. Germline assignment: CDR1 SGHTS and CDR2 YDEGEE. V gave up 5 bases and J gave up 8 bases; unmatched junction bases: 7. To note about this clone: Its specificity is not known.

The J gene is TRBJ2-3, the V gene TRBV5-8; 8 bases map to TRBD2. Sequenced: naive CD4+ T cells sorted from blood. Documented subset: CD45RA+ positively selected. This TCR derives from a man in his late teens or twenties in good health. CDR3 sequence reads: CASSLRGGVTQYF. The CDR3 DNA sequence: TGTGCCAGCAGTCTTCGGGGGGGAGTTACGCAGTATTTT.